The rows below give T cell receptor beta chains drawn from one sample of a study of PD-L1 blockade in urothelial cancer. The protocol was immunoSEQ multiplex PCR, while the TCRdb copy is restricted to in-frame clones and leaves out a portion. The sample lists some 47,000 clones, around 80% occurring once. The source material was PBMCs, sampled around atezolizumab (anti-PD-L1) treatment. Receptors were obtained from a man in his sixties or seventies with urothelial cancer. Both conserved end residues are part of each CDR3. The D gene is left open where the match is weak. Expanded clones are given a class, and other clones once, few, many or no size at all.

d_gene: -
abundance: few
v_gene: TRBV5-5
j_gene: TRBJ1-5
CDR3aa: CASSFVWGEPQHF
CDR3nt: TGTGCCAGCAGCTTCGTCTGGGGGGAACCCCAGCATTTT

d_gene: TRBD2
abundance: once
v_gene: TRBV29-1
j_gene: TRBJ2-3
CDR3aa: CSVAQGLAGGDSTDTQYF
CDR3nt: TGCAGCGTCGCACAGGGACTAGCGGGAGGAGATAGCACAGATACGCAGTATTTT

d_gene: TRBD2
abundance: -
v_gene: TRBV5-6
j_gene: TRBJ2-5
CDR3aa: CASSPIAGGRQLGETQYF
CDR3nt: TGTGCCAGCAGCCCCATAGCGGGAGGGCGCCAGTTAGGAGAGACCCAGTACTTC

d_gene: TRBD2
abundance: -
v_gene: TRBV5-1
j_gene: TRBJ2-5
CDR3aa: CASSPGQRGGRETQYF
CDR3nt: TGCGCCAGCAGCCCTGGTCAGCGGGGGGGCCGAGAGACCCAGTACTTC

d_gene: TRBD2
abundance: -
v_gene: TRBV9
j_gene: TRBJ2-1
CDR3aa: CASSVGRGGYNEQFF
CDR3nt: TGTGCCAGCAGCGTAGGGCGGGGGGGGTACAATGAGCAGTTCTTC

d_gene: -
abundance: -
v_gene: TRBV11-2
j_gene: TRBJ2-7
CDR3aa: CASSLDRTESYEQYF
CDR3nt: TGTGCCAGCAGCTTAGATAGGACAGAATCCTACGAGCAGTACTTC

d_gene: -
abundance: -
v_gene: TRBV10-3
j_gene: TRBJ2-2
CDR3aa: CAISTRANTGELFF
CDR3nt: TGTGCCATCAGTACTCGCGCGAACACCGGGGAGCTGTTTTTT

d_gene: -
abundance: -
v_gene: TRBV6-5
j_gene: TRBJ1-3
CDR3aa: CASSSPGRERNTIYF
CDR3nt: TGTGCCAGCAGTTCCCCGGGGAGGGAAAGAAACACCATATATTTT

d_gene: TRBD1
abundance: -
v_gene: TRBV5-6
j_gene: TRBJ1-4
CDR3aa: CASSLADRARNEKLFF
CDR3nt: TGTGCCAGCAGCTTGGCGGACAGGGCCCGTAATGAAAAACTGTTTTTT

d_gene: -
abundance: few
v_gene: TRBV23-1
j_gene: TRBJ2-3
CDR3aa: CASSHFQSRGLDTQYF
CDR3nt: TGCGCCAGCAGTCATTTCCAGTCAAGGGGGTTAGATACGCAGTATTTT

d_gene: -
abundance: -
v_gene: TRBV30
j_gene: TRBJ2-2
CDR3aa: CAWTPRLNTGELFF
CDR3nt: TGTGCCTGGACCCCGCGGCTGAACACCGGGGAGCTGTTTTTT

d_gene: TRBD2
abundance: -
v_gene: TRBV11-2
j_gene: TRBJ2-1
CDR3aa: CASSQGLAGVNEQFF
CDR3nt: TGTGCCAGCAGCCAGGGACTAGCGGGAGTAAATGAGCAGTTCTTC

d_gene: -
abundance: -
v_gene: TRBV6-5
j_gene: TRBJ2-7
CDR3aa: CASSYSPVREDEQYF
CDR3nt: TGTGCCAGCAGTTACTCCCCGGTCAGGGAGGACGAGCAGTACTTC

d_gene: -
abundance: few
v_gene: TRBV4-2
j_gene: TRBJ2-6
CDR3aa: CASSHQTGSGANVLTF
CDR3nt: TGTGCCAGCAGCCACCAAACAGGTTCTGGGGCCAACGTCCTGACTTTC

d_gene: -
abundance: once
v_gene: TRBV15
j_gene: TRBJ1-1
CDR3aa: CATSGAVQGWRNTEAFF
CDR3nt: TGTGCCACCAGCGGCGCCGTTCAGGGTTGGCGGAACACTGAAGCTTTCTTT

d_gene: -
abundance: once
v_gene: TRBV10-3
j_gene: TRBJ2-1
CDR3aa: CAIRETAYNEQFF
CDR3nt: TGTGCCATCAGGGAGACAGCTTACAATGAGCAGTTCTTC

d_gene: TRBD2
abundance: -
v_gene: TRBV7-3
j_gene: TRBJ2-6
CDR3aa: CASRTGGSGANVLTF
CDR3nt: TGTGCCAGCAGGACCGGGGGGTCTGGGGCCAACGTCCTGACTTTC

d_gene: TRBD1
abundance: -
v_gene: TRBV5-1
j_gene: TRBJ1-1
CDR3aa: CASSIGQGGAEAFF
CDR3nt: TGCGCCAGCAGCATCGGACAGGGCGGCGCTGAAGCTTTCTTT

d_gene: TRBD2
abundance: once
v_gene: TRBV19
j_gene: TRBJ2-1
CDR3aa: CASRPSGSRYNEQFF
CDR3nt: TGTGCCTCCCGTCCCAGCGGGAGTAGGTACAATGAGCAGTTCTTC

d_gene: -
abundance: -
v_gene: TRBV28
j_gene: TRBJ2-7
CDR3aa: CASKASYEQYF
CDR3nt: TGTGCCAGCAAAGCTTCGTACGAGCAGTACTTC

d_gene: -
abundance: -
v_gene: TRBV6-6
j_gene: TRBJ1-1
CDR3aa: CASSYPRRGTNEAFF
CDR3nt: TGTGCCAGCAGTTACCCGCGAAGGGGGACTAATGAAGCTTTCTTT

d_gene: -
abundance: -
v_gene: TRBV11-3
j_gene: TRBJ2-7
CDR3aa: CASSSEGGAKYF
CDR3nt: TGTGCCAGCAGCTCAGAGGGGGGGGCGAAGTACTTC

d_gene: -
abundance: -
v_gene: TRBV30
j_gene: TRBJ1-5
CDR3aa: CAWSVRGRGRVQPQHF
CDR3nt: TGTGCCTGGAGTGTACGGGGCAGGGGCAGGGTGCAGCCCCAGCATTTT

d_gene: TRBD1
abundance: -
v_gene: TRBV5-1
j_gene: TRBJ1-1
CDR3aa: CASRSAGTGNTEAFF
CDR3nt: TGCGCCAGCAGGTCAGCCGGGACAGGGAACACTGAAGCTTTCTTT

d_gene: -
abundance: -
v_gene: TRBV29-1
j_gene: TRBJ2-1
CDR3aa: CSVWSLAGQNYNEQFF
CDR3nt: TGCAGCGTTTGGAGTCTAGCAGGCCAAAACTACAATGAGCAGTTCTTC

d_gene: TRBD1
abundance: few
v_gene: TRBV7-2
j_gene: TRBJ1-2
CDR3aa: CASNPYPQGNGYTF
CDR3nt: TGTGCCAGCAACCCATACCCACAGGGGAATGGCTACACCTTC

d_gene: -
abundance: -
v_gene: TRBV11-1
j_gene: TRBJ2-1
CDR3aa: CASSLLRNEQFF
CDR3nt: TGTGCCAGCAGCCTTCTACGAAATGAGCAGTTCTTC

d_gene: -
abundance: -
v_gene: TRBV9
j_gene: TRBJ2-1
CDR3aa: CASSVVPGSSYNEQFF
CDR3nt: TGTGCCAGCAGCGTAGTGCCCGGGAGCTCCTACAATGAGCAGTTCTTC

d_gene: -
abundance: -
v_gene: TRBV2
j_gene: TRBJ2-1
CDR3aa: CASSSLVFGQFF
CDR3nt: TGTGCCAGCAGCTCTCTGGTTTTCGGGCAGTTCTTC

d_gene: -
abundance: -
v_gene: TRBV6-5
j_gene: TRBJ1-6
CDR3aa: CASSYRPGNSPLHF
CDR3nt: TGTGCCAGCAGTTATCGCCCAGGGAATTCACCCCTCCACTTT

d_gene: -
abundance: -
v_gene: TRBV10-1
j_gene: TRBJ2-7
CDR3aa: CASSESFKGVPYEQYF
CDR3nt: TGCGCCAGCAGTGAGTCGTTTAAGGGGGTACCCTACGAGCAGTACTTC

d_gene: TRBD1
abundance: -
v_gene: TRBV9
j_gene: TRBJ2-4
CDR3aa: CASSVDIGTGGAKNIQYF
CDR3nt: TGTGCCAGCAGCGTAGACATCGGGACAGGGGGTGCCAAAAACATTCAGTACTTC

d_gene: TRBD1
abundance: -
v_gene: TRBV7-9
j_gene: TRBJ1-2
CDR3aa: CASSPVTGDAPRHGYTF
CDR3nt: TGTGCCAGCAGCCCAGTAACAGGGGATGCCCCCCGCCATGGCTACACCTTC

d_gene: -
abundance: -
v_gene: TRBV29-1
j_gene: TRBJ2-1
CDR3aa: CSARGQISNEQFF
CDR3nt: TGCAGTGCCCGAGGGCAGATCAGCAATGAGCAGTTCTTC

d_gene: TRBD1
abundance: -
v_gene: TRBV28
j_gene: TRBJ1-2
CDR3aa: CASSSTGGSYYGYTF
CDR3nt: TGTGCCAGCAGTTCGACAGGGGGGTCATACTATGGCTACACCTTC

d_gene: TRBD1
abundance: -
v_gene: TRBV29-1
j_gene: TRBJ2-3
CDR3aa: CSVEIRQGAIDF
CDR3nt: TGCAGCGTTGAAATCCGACAGGGGGCAATAGATTTT

d_gene: -
abundance: few
v_gene: TRBV7-2
j_gene: TRBJ2-7
CDR3aa: CASSLHRGGNYEQYF
CDR3nt: TGTGCCAGCAGCTTACATAGGGGTGGAAACTACGAGCAGTACTTC

d_gene: TRBD1
abundance: -
v_gene: TRBV10-3
j_gene: TRBJ1-4
CDR3aa: CAISEGYDRAGEKLFF
CDR3nt: TGTGCCATCAGTGAGGGCTACGACAGGGCAGGTGAAAAACTGTTTTTT

d_gene: -
abundance: -
v_gene: TRBV15
j_gene: TRBJ2-6
CDR3aa: CATSRAGTGANVLTF
CDR3nt: TGTGCCACCAGCAGAGCAGGGACTGGGGCCAACGTCCTGACTTTC

d_gene: TRBD1
abundance: -
v_gene: TRBV5-1
j_gene: TRBJ2-5
CDR3aa: CASSLAGQGGETQYF
CDR3nt: TGCGCCAGCAGCTTGGCGGGACAGGGCGGCGAGACCCAGTACTTC

d_gene: -
abundance: -
v_gene: TRBV28
j_gene: TRBJ1-2
CDR3aa: CASRYGRVNYGYTF
CDR3nt: TGTGCCAGCAGATATGGCAGGGTGAACTATGGCTACACCTTC

d_gene: -
abundance: -
v_gene: TRBV7-6
j_gene: TRBJ2-2
CDR3aa: CASSFLTSTGELFF
CDR3nt: TGTGCCAGCAGCTTCCTTACTAGCACCGGGGAGCTGTTTTTT

d_gene: -
abundance: few
v_gene: TRBV19
j_gene: TRBJ2-3
CDR3aa: CATQWGVGFGTDTQYF
CDR3nt: TGTGCCACCCAATGGGGGGTCGGATTCGGCACAGATACGCAGTATTTT

d_gene: TRBD1
abundance: few
v_gene: TRBV19
j_gene: TRBJ2-7
CDR3aa: CASSPGPGQAGRGYDEQYF
CDR3nt: TGTGCCAGTAGTCCCGGACCGGGACAGGCCGGTAGAGGATACGACGAGCAGTACTTC

d_gene: -
abundance: -
v_gene: TRBV7-3
j_gene: TRBJ1-3
CDR3aa: CASSPTDTGNTIYF
CDR3nt: TGTGCCAGCAGCCCGACCGACACTGGAAACACCATATATTTT

d_gene: -
abundance: -
v_gene: TRBV6-5
j_gene: TRBJ2-7
CDR3aa: CASSYSIGESSYEQYF
CDR3nt: TGTGCCAGCAGTTACTCGATAGGAGAATCGTCCTACGAGCAGTACTTC

d_gene: TRBD2
abundance: once
v_gene: TRBV5-6
j_gene: TRBJ2-7
CDR3aa: CASSLDSGTDYEQYF
CDR3nt: TGTGCCAGCAGCTTGGATAGCGGGACCGACTACGAGCAGTACTTC

d_gene: -
abundance: -
v_gene: TRBV29-1
j_gene: TRBJ2-1
CDR3aa: CSVESDRPSYNEQFF
CDR3nt: TGCAGCGTTGAGAGCGACAGGCCGTCATACAATGAGCAGTTCTTC

d_gene: TRBD2
abundance: -
v_gene: TRBV5-1
j_gene: TRBJ2-7
CDR3aa: CASSQGGAGGTYEQYF
CDR3nt: TGCGCCAGCAGCCAGGGCGGGGCGGGAGGAACCTACGAGCAGTACTTC

d_gene: -
abundance: -
v_gene: TRBV9
j_gene: TRBJ1-1
CDR3aa: CASSVGGRLNTEAFF
CDR3nt: TGTGCCAGCAGCGTCGGGGGGAGGCTGAACACTGAAGCTTTCTTT